The rows below give T cell receptor beta chains drawn from one sample of a study of cytomegalovirus exposure and HLA in healthy donors. Profiled with immunoSEQ multiplex PCR; TCRdb holds only in-frame clones, not every one. The sample table sets out over 55,000 clones. Specimen: PBMCs. These receptors originate from a boy younger than 18 in good health and CMV-seronegative. Both conserved end residues are part of each CDR3. A D gene is named only where the DNA matches it firmly.

TRBJ1-2,TRBV5-6,.,TGTGCCAGCAGCTTGTTTTCCCAGGGAGGATATGGCTACACCTTC,CASSLFSQGGYGYTF
TRBJ1-1,TRBV29-1,.,TGCAGCACTCCTGCAAGGGGGATTGAAGCTTTCTTT,CSTPARGIEAFF
TRBJ2-7,TRBV19,TRBD1,TGTGCCAGTAGACCGGGACAGAACAACTACGAGCAGTACTTC,CASRPGQNNYEQYF
TRBJ2-7,TRBV27,TRBD2,TGTGCCAGCAGTTTAGCAGCGGGAGACTACGAGCAGTACTTC,CASSLAAGDYEQYF
TRBJ2-7,TRBV5-1,.,TGCGCCAGCAGCTGGTCGGCGAGACAGGACGCCTACGAGCAGTACTTC,CASSWSARQDAYEQYF
TRBJ2-7,TRBV19,TRBD1,TGTGCCAGTAGTCCCCGGGACAGGGTCTACGAGCAGTACTTC,CASSPRDRVYEQYF
TRBJ2-3,TRBV9,.,TGTGCCAGCAGCGTACCTGTCTCAGATACGCAGTATTTT,CASSVPVSDTQYF
TRBJ2-7,TRBV5-4,TRBD1,TGTGCCAGCAGCCGGGGGACAGGGGGTAGGTACGAGCAGTACTTC,CASSRGTGGRYEQYF
TRBJ2-2,TRBV9,.,TGTGCCAGCAGGACAGGGAACACCGGGGAGCTGTTTTTT,CASRTGNTGELFF
TRBJ1-2,TRBV7-8,TRBD1,TGTGCCAGCAGCCGAGGCACAGGGGGCGACTACACCTTC,CASSRGTGGDYTF
TRBJ2-2,TRBV9,.,TGTGCCAGCAGCATCGCTCCGACAGAGACACTGAACACCGGGGAGCTGTTTTTT,CASSIAPTETLNTGELFF
TRBJ2-3,TRBV27,TRBD2,TGTGCCAGCAGTTTAGCTAGCGGGAGGTTTAACACAGATACGCAGTATTTT,CASSLASGRFNTDTQYF
TRBJ1-2,TRBV7-4,.,TGTGCCAGCAGCGGCAGGGGTTCGCGCTATGGCTACACCTTC,CASSGRGSRYGYTF
TRBJ2-4,TRBV4-2,TRBD1,TGTGCCAGCAGCCAAGAAGTCCGGACAGGGGCCCAAATAGCCAAAAACATTCAGTACTTC,CASSQEVRTGAQIAKNIQYF
TRBJ2-2,TRBV28,.,TGTGCCATCTGTGAGCGGACAGCGAACACCGGGGAGCTGTTTTTT,CAICERTANTGELFF
TRBJ1-6,TRBV13,.,TGTGCCAGCAGCTCCTCACAGGCCAGAAATTCACCCCTCCACTTT,CASSSSQARNSPLHF
TRBJ2-7,TRBV19,TRBD1,TGTGCCAGTAGTATCCTTGACAGGGGCGAGCAGTACTTC,CASSILDRGEQYF
TRBJ2-1,TRBV10-3,TRBD2,TGTGCCATCAGTGAGATCCTAGCGGGCAGCTCCTACAATGAGCAGTTCTTC,CAISEILAGSSYNEQFF
TRBJ2-2,TRBV5-1,TRBD1,TGCGCCAGCAGCTTGGACAGGGGTGCAACCGGGGAGCTGTTTTTT,CASSLDRGATGELFF
TRBJ1-4,TRBV5-1,.,TGCGCCAGCAGCCTCCAAGACAGTAATGAAAAACTGTTTTTT,CASSLQDSNEKLFF
TRBJ1-2,TRBV2,.,TGTGCCAGCACGCGGGCAGATGGTAACTATGGCTACACCTTC,CASTRADGNYGYTF
TRBJ2-7,TRBV30,.,TGTGCCTGGAGTCCCGCCTACGAGCAGTACTTC,CAWSPAYEQYF
TRBJ1-2,TRBV4-2,.,TGTGCCAGCAGCCAAACGGACAGCCCGCACACTGGCTACACCTTC,CASSQTDSPHTGYTF
TRBJ1-3,TRBV9,.,TGTGCCAGCAGCGCCCCTACTACCGCGGGGAGAAGAGGAAACACCATATATTTT,CASSAPTTAGRRGNTIYF
TRBJ1-1,TRBV5-6,.,TGTGCCAGCAGCCCAGATTTCGGGACCCAGGAGGGTAGTACTGAAGCTTTCTTT,CASSPDFGTQEGSTEAFF
TRBJ2-2,TRBV27,.,TGTGCCAGCAGTTTATTTAGCGCCTCCACCGGGGAGCTGTTTTTT,CASSLFSASTGELFF
TRBJ1-5,TRBV5-6,TRBD1,TGTGCCAGCAGCTTTGGGACAGGCAATCAGCCCCAGCATTTT,CASSFGTGNQPQHF
TRBJ1-4,TRBV29-1,TRBD1,TGCAGCGTCCGACAGGGGACCGAAAAACTGTTTTTT,CSVRQGTEKLFF
TRBJ1-1,TRBV2,.,TGTGCCAGCAGTGAAAATGCCGGCATGCGGGCTTTCTTT,CASSENAGMRAFF
TRBJ2-1,TRBV7-2,.,TGTGCCAGCAGCCAAGGGTTCCAGGGTAATGAGCAGTTCTTC,CASSQGFQGNEQFF
TRBJ1-4,TRBV7-9,TRBD1,TGTGCCAGCAGTACGACAGGGGGGAATGAAAAACTGTTTTTT,CASSTTGGNEKLFF
TRBJ1-1,TRBV7-3,.,TGTGCCAGCAGCCAAGGAGGGGTAGCTGAAGCTTTCTTT,CASSQGGVAEAFF
TRBJ2-7,TRBV2,.,TGTGCCAGCTTTAGGGATTCCACGGAGCGGGCGCAGTACTTC,CASFRDSTERAQYF
TRBJ2-1,TRBV11-3,TRBD2,TGTGCCAGCAGTTCTACTAGCGGTTTAGACCCCGGCGATGAGCAGTTCTTC,CASSSTSGLDPGDEQFF
TRBJ1-1,TRBV27,.,TGTGCCAGCAGTTTATCAGGGGGGAACACTGAAGCTTTCTTT,CASSLSGGNTEAFF
TRBJ1-3,TRBV28,.,TGTGCCAGCAGCGATGCTTTGAGGGACACCATATATTTT,CASSDALRDTIYF
TRBJ2-5,TRBV7-2,TRBD2,TGTGCCAGCAGCCTGCAGGGACTAGCGGGAGAGACCCAGTACTTC,CASSLQGLAGETQYF
TRBJ2-6,TRBV7-9,.,TGTGCCAGCAGCTTAGAGTCCCAGGTAACCCCATCTGGGGCCAACGTCCTGACTTTC,CASSLESQVTPSGANVLTF
TRBJ1-2,TRBV20-1,.,TGCAGTGCTAGAGGGGGGGGACCCTACACCTTC,CSARGGGPYTF
TRBJ1-5,TRBV30,.,TGTGCCTGGAGTACGGCGGCTAGCAATCAGCCCCAGCATTTT,CAWSTAASNQPQHF
TRBJ1-2,TRBV18,TRBD1,TGTGCCAGCTCACCGACCCCCTTCCCGGGACAGGGAGATAACTATGGCTACACCTTC,CASSPTPFPGQGDNYGYTF
TRBJ2-1,TRBV5-1,.,TGCGCCAGCAGCTTGGGTCGCGGGGGCACACACAATGAGCAGTTCTTC,CASSLGRGGTHNEQFF
TRBJ1-2,TRBV27,.,TGTGCCAGCGCGGGGGATCCCTATGGCTACACCTTC,CASAGDPYGYTF
TRBJ1-6,TRBV9,.,TGTGCCAGCAGCGTAGGGAGCCCCAATTCACCCCTCCACTTT,CASSVGSPNSPLHF
TRBJ2-7,TRBV27,.,TGTGCCAGCAGTCGCCGCGGGCCCTACGAGCAGTACTTC,CASSRRGPYEQYF
TRBJ1-1,TRBV7-9,TRBD1,TGTGCCAGCAGCTCCCACGGACAGGGGAACACTGAAGCTTTCTTT,CASSSHGQGNTEAFF
TRBJ1-2,TRBV4-1,.,TGCGCCAGCAGTCATACCGGGCCCGGGGGCTATGGCTACACCTTC,CASSHTGPGGYGYTF
TRBJ2-7,TRBV7-2,.,TGTGCCAGCAGCTTAGCTTCCCCGGGACTCATCGCCGGGGAGCAGTACTTC,CASSLASPGLIAGEQYF
TRBJ1-5,TRBV18,TRBD1,TGTGCCAGCTCACGAACAGGGGATCGTCAGCCCCAGCATTTT,CASSRTGDRQPQHF
TRBJ1-2,TRBV25-1,.,TGTGCCAGCAGTGAGGAGGGGCGAGGAGATGGCTACACCTTC,CASSEEGRGDGYTF
TRBJ1-2,TRBV11-2,TRBD1,TGTGCCAGCAGCCCCATTCCGGGACAGGGAAACTATGGCTACACCTTC,CASSPIPGQGNYGYTF
TRBJ1-3,TRBV6-1,.,TGTGCCAGCCGGACAAACGATATCGGAAACACCATATATTTT,CASRTNDIGNTIYF
TRBJ1-6,TRBV19,.,TGTGCCAGTAGTGTTGGGGACACCCTCCACTTT,CASSVGDTLHF
TRBJ2-7,TRBV29-1,.,TGCAGCGTTGTAGGTGGGGCTTCCTACGAGCAGTACTTC,CSVVGGASYEQYF
TRBJ2-7,TRBV4-2,TRBD2,TGTGCCAGCAGCCAACAAACCAGAGCGGGGGGGATGGACGAGCAGTACTTC,CASSQQTRAGGMDEQYF
TRBJ2-2,TRBV4-3,TRBD2,TGCGCCAGCAGCCAAGATGCCCTAGCGGGAGTTGCCGGGGAGCTGTTTTTT,CASSQDALAGVAGELFF
TRBJ2-7,TRBV5-1,.,TGCGCCAGCAGCCGGACAGTCTACGAGCAGTACTTC,CASSRTVYEQYF
TRBJ1-5,TRBV9,.,TGTGCCAGCAGCGCGGGGGTAAGCAATCAGCCCCAGCATTTT,CASSAGVSNQPQHF